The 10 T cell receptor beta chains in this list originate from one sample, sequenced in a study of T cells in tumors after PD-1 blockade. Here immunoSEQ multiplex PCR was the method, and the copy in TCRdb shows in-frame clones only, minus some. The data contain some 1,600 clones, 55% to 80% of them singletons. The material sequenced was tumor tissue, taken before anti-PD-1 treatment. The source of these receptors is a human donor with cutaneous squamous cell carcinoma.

The CDR3 bases are TGTGCCATCAGCCCGGGACAGGGTTACGAGCAGTACTTC. This translates into CAISPGQGYEQYF. J is TRBJ2-7 and V is TRBV10-3, with 9 bases that match TRBD1. Germline CDR1 and CDR2: ENHRY and SYGVKD. The CDR3 totals 13 residues. V trimming: 6 bases; J trimming: 4 bases; junction bases outside the gene matches: 4.

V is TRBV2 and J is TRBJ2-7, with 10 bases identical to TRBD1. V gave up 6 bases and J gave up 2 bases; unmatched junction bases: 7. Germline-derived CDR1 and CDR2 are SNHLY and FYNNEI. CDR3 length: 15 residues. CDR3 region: CASSQRTGGPYEQYF. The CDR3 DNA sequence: TGTGCCAGCAGCCAACGGACAGGGGGTCCCTACGAGCAGTACTTC. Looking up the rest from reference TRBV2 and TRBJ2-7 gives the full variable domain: EPEVTQTPSHQVTQMGQEVILRCVPISNHLYFYWYRQILGQKVEFLVSFYNNEISEKSEIFDDQFSVERPDGSNFTLKIRSTKLEDSAMYFCASSQRTGGPYEQYFGPGTRLTVT.

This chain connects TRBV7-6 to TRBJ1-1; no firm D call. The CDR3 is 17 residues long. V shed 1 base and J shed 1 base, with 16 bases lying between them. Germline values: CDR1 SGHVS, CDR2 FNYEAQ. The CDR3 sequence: CASSLGGGRVWNTEAFF. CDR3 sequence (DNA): TGTGCCAGCAGCTTAGGGGGTGGAAGGGTTTGGAACACTGAAGCTTTCTTT.

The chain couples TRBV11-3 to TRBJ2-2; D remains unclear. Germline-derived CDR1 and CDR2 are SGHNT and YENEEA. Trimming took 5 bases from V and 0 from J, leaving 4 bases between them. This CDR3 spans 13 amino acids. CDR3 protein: CASSPPNTGELFF. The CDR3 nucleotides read TGTGCCAGCAGCCCCCCGAACACCGGGGAGCTGTTTTTT.

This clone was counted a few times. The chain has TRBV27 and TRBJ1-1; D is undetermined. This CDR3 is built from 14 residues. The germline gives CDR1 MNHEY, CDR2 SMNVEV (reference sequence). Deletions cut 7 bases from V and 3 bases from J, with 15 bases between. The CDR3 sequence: CASMENPGYTEAFF. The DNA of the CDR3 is TGTGCCAGCATGGAGAACCCAGGATACACTGAAGCTTTCTTT.

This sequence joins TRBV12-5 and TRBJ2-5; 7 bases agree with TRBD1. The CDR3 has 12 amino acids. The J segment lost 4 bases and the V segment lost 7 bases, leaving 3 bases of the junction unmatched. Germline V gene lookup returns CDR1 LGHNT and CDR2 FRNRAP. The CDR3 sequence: CASAPGGETQYF. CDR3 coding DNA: TGTGCTAGTGCCCCAGGGGGAGAGACCCAGTACTTC.

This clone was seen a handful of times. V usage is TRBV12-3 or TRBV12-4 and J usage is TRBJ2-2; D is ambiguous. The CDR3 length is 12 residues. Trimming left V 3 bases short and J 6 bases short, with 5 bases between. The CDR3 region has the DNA TGTGCCAGCAGTTTGGTGCCCGGGGAGCTGTTTTTT. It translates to CASSLVPGELFF.

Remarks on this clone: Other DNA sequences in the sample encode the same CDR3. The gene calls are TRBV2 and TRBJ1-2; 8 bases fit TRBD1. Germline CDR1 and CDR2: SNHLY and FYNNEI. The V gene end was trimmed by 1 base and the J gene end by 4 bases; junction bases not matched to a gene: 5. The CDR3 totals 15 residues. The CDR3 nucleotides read TGTGCCAGCAGTGAAGAGGGACAGGTCCCCTATGGCTACACCTTC. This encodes CASSEEGQVPYGYTF.

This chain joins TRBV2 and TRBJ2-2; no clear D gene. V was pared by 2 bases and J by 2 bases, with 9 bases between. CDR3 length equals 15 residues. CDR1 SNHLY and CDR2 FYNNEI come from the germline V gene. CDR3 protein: CASSELLPNTGELFF. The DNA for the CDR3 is TGTGCCAGCAGTGAACTGTTACCCAACACCGGGGAGCTGTTTTTT.

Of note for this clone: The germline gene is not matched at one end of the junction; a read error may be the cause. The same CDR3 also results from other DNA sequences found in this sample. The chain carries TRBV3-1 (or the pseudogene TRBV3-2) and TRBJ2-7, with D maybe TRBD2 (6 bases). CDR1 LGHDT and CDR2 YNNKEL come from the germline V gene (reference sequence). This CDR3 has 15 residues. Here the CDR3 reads CASSQRSGSGYEQYF. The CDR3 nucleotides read TGTGCCAGTAGCCAGCGTAGCGGTAGTGGCTACGAGCAGTACTTC.